A selection of T cell receptor beta chains follows, all from one sample in a study of cytomegalovirus exposure and HLA in healthy donors. Profiled with immunoSEQ multiplex PCR; TCRdb holds only in-frame clones, not every one. Here the sample table reports more than 200,000 clones. The sequencing sample was made of PBMCs. These receptor sequences come from a woman aged 25 to 39 in good health and CMV-seropositive. CDR3s include the opening cysteine and the closing phenylalanine or tryptophan. The order of the fields is J gene, D gene, V gene, CDR3 protein. D genes are given only for firm matches.

TRBJ2-6,TRBD1,TRBV19,CASSIVGTGTSGANVLTF
TRBJ2-7,TRBD1,TRBV5-1,CASSLETGSGYEQYF
TRBJ1-3,-,TRBV7-6,CASSHSGSVIFGNTIYF
TRBJ2-4,TRBD1,TRBV29-1,CSVSDRGTAKNIQYF
TRBJ2-5,TRBD1,TRBV5-1,CASSLDRQGAETQYF
TRBJ1-4,-,TRBV5-5,CASSRGGGNEKLFF
TRBJ2-5,-,TRBV19,CASSIRGAALETQYF
TRBJ2-2,-,TRBV27,CASSPYETARIGELFF
TRBJ2-3,TRBD1,TRBV5-1,CASSFQGASGTDTQYF
TRBJ2-7,TRBD2,TRBV25-1,CASGGLAGGIAEQYF
TRBJ2-5,TRBD2,TRBV11-2,CASSSRVAGGETQYF
TRBJ1-5,TRBD1,TRBV6-6,CASRGQGDNQPQHF
TRBJ1-4,-,TRBV27,CASSLRGGLEKLFF
TRBJ1-1,-,TRBV2,CASHIARGNTEAFF
TRBJ1-4,TRBD1,TRBV9,CASSPRQGFGEKLFF
TRBJ1-1,-,TRBV11-2,CASSLRLNTEAFF
TRBJ2-7,-,TRBV28,CASKRGRVREQYF
TRBJ1-1,TRBD1,TRBV5-1,CASSPMTGANTEAFF
TRBJ1-3,TRBD1,TRBV5-1,CASSFGLRDSRAPGNTIYF
TRBJ2-1,TRBD2,TRBV29-1,CSVGTSARNEQFF
TRBJ2-4,TRBD1,TRBV15,CATRSGTALAKNIQYF
TRBJ2-3,TRBD1,TRBV5-1,CASKWTGRTDTQYF
TRBJ1-1,-,TRBV7-2,CASTAYRVDMNTEAFF
TRBJ1-2,-,TRBV29-1,CSVAQGQKTGYTF